These 10 T cell receptor beta chains share one sample of origin, sequenced in a study of blood T cell repertoires in COVID-19. Clones were sequenced by immunoSEQ multiplex PCR, and TCRdb holds only the in-frame ones, with some missing. Of about 140,000 clones listed, 80% were seen once; the top ten hold approximately 3.5%. Material for sequencing was peripheral blood. These TCRs come from a man aged 65 to 85 who had recovered from COVID-19.

V gene TRBV5-5 combines with J gene TRBJ1-1; D uncertain. Trimming shortened V by 1 base and J by 1 base, and 8 bases separated the two germline ends. The germline V gene has CDR1 SGHKS and CDR2 YYEKEE (reference sequence). The CDR3 is 14 amino acids. The CDR3 DNA reads TGTGCCAGCAGCTTGCTCACATCGAACACTGAAGCTTTCTTT. This sequence encodes CASSLLTSNTEAFF.

This rearrangement joins TRBV6-5 to TRBJ1-2; TRBD1 matches 12 bases. Germline CDR1 MNHEY, CDR2 SVGAGI. The CDR3 has 14 amino acids. With 7 bases clipped from V and 7 bases from J, the junction kept 7 bases outside the gene matches. The CDR3: CASMRDRGLGGYTF. The CDR3 DNA reads TGTGCCAGCATGAGGGACAGGGGGCTGGGTGGCTACACCTTC.

CDR3 sequence: CASSSTSGGSSYNEQFF. In DNA form, the CDR3 reads TGTGCCAGTAGTTCGACTAGCGGGGGATCCTCCTACAATGAGCAGTTCTTC. The chain couples TRBV19 to TRBJ2-1; 12 bases match TRBD2. Germline V gene data show CDR1 as LNHDA and CDR2 as SQIVND (reference sequence). J lost 0 bases, V lost 5 bases, and 5 bases had no gene match. The CDR3 is 17 amino acids.

CDR3 residues: CASSITGRNYGYTF. In DNA form, the CDR3 reads TGTGCCAGTAGTATTACAGGTCGTAACTATGGCTACACCTTC. The chain employs TRBV19 and TRBJ1-2, with D perhaps TRBD1 (5 bases). Per the germline V gene, CDR1 is LNHDA and CDR2 is SQIVND (reference sequence). The CDR3 covers 14 residues. V shed 3 bases and J shed 1 base, with 9 bases lying between them.

The chain joins TRBV7-8 to TRBJ2-1; 7 nucleotides align to TRBD2. J lost 9 bases, V lost 5 bases, and 13 bases had no gene match. The V gene's germline CDR1 is SGHVS and CDR2 FQNEAQ. CDR3 size: 15 residues. The CDR3 reads CASSPAPREYGEQFF. In DNA form, the CDR3 reads TGTGCCAGCAGCCCCGCGCCGCGGGAGTATGGTGAGCAGTTCTTC.

The chain carries TRBV24-1 and TRBJ2-7, with D possibly TRBD1 on 6 matching bases. CDR3 length: 16 amino acids. From germline, CDR1 is KGHDR and CDR2 SFDVKD. Trimming removed 5 bases at V and 6 bases at J, with 22 bases between. CDR3 sequence (DNA): TGTGCCACCAGTGCTCTACTACAGGGCGGCACGAGCGAGCAGTACTTC. It codes for CATSALLQGGTSEQYF.

The rearrangement uses TRBV29-1 and TRBJ2-1; perhaps TRBD2 as D (6 bases). CDR3 length: 14 amino acids. V was trimmed by 4 bases and J by 3 bases, leaving 13 bases between them. Germline assignment: CDR1 SQVTM and CDR2 ANQGSEA. CDR3 sequence (DNA): TGCAGCGTTGTAGGGACTGAGGACTACAATGAGCAGTTCTTC. This gives the protein CSVVGTEDYNEQFF.

V is TRBV6-2 or TRBV6-3 and J is TRBJ1-1, with TRBD1 identical over 11 bases. The germline CDR1 and CDR2 sequences are MNHEY and SVGEGT. The CDR3 length is 14 residues. After removal of 6 bases from V and 11 bases from J, the junction contained 11 bases not matched to a gene. The CDR3 loop is CASSGQGAVDTAFF. The CDR3 DNA sequence: TGTGCCAGCAGCGGACAGGGGGCGGTCGATACGGCTTTCTTT.

V gene TRBV7-2 combines with J gene TRBJ1-2, with 8 bases matching TRBD1. After removal of 5 bases from V and 4 bases from J, the junction contained 12 bases not matched to a gene. Per the germline V gene, CDR1 is SGHTA and CDR2 is FQGNSA. This CDR3 spans 16 amino acids. The CDR3 sequence: CASSKGQGFTIYGYTF. The DNA of the CDR3 is TGTGCCAGCAGCAAAGGACAGGGTTTCACTATCTATGGCTACACCTTC.

V and J are TRBV7-2 and TRBJ1-1; D is possibly TRBD1 (6 bases). Germline CDR1 and CDR2: SGHTA and FQGNSA. This CDR3 contains 16 residues. V shed 2 bases and J shed 1 base, with 14 bases lying between them. In DNA form, the CDR3 reads TGTGCCAGCAGCTTATTCCCTTTGACAGGGAACACTGAAGCTTTCTTT. Translation: CASSLFPLTGNTEAFF.